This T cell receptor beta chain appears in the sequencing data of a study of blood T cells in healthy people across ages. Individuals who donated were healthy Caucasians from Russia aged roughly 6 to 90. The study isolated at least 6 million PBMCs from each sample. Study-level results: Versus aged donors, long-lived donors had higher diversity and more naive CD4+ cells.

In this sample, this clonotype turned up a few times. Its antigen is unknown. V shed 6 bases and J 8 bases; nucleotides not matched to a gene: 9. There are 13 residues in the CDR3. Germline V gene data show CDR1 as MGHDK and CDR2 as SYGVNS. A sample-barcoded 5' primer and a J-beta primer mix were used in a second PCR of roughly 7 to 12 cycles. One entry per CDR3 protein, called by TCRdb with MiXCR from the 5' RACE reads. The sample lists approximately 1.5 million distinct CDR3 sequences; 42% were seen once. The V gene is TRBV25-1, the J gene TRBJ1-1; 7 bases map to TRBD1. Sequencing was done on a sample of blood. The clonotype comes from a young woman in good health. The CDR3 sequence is CASRHRGPSEAFF. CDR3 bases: TGTGCCAGCAGACACAGGGGCCCTTCAGAAGCTTTCTTT.